This T cell receptor beta chain derives from a study of T-cell reconstitution after alpha-beta-depleted transplantation in children (dated by TCRdb to the mid-2010s). Regarding the study in general: Using TCR repertoire profiling, the study followed T-cell immune reconstitution in a quantitative way in children after TCRalphabeta/CD19-depleted allogeneic hematopoietic cell transplantation.

Study-wide findings and limitations: The frequencies of hyperexpanded clones fell over the following months, and after one year, T-cell counts and TCRbeta diversity were mostly attributed to newly produced T cells. The apparently early alphabetaT-cell count recovery about two months after transplant was reportedly dependent on only several hundred rapidly expanded clones derived from non-depleted graft cells. In some patients, the high TCRbeta diversity seen at day 60 was put down to recipient T cells and intrathymic progenitors that had survived conditioning.

The library was made by PCR. Sequencing was performed on an Illumina HiSeq 2500. Molecular barcoding was employed in the preparation of TCR libraries, with unique molecular identifiers being used to normalize TCRbeta repertoire quantification. The public sequencing data were trimmed at Q25 with fastp and processed into clonotypes with MiXCR by TCRdb, which kept only in-frame beta chains. Every CDR3 protein is listed once, alongside the most common genes and DNA of its rows. Across this sample there are nearly 350,000 distinct CDR3 sequences, with 15% to 20% seen only once. The top ten constitute around 43% of the sample. This specimen's treatment or condition label, interpreted: allogeneic hematopoietic cell transplantation with graft depleted of TCRalphabeta T cells and CD19 B cells. The transplant recipients were children given TCRalphabeta/CD19-depleted allogeneic hematopoietic cell grafts. Note on this clonotype: Its antigen remains unidentified. Within one base of it there is no much larger clone, and no base qualities were kept.

This clonotype was obtained from a male patient between 2 and 10 years old who had a stem cell transplant for acute lymphoblastic leukemia, so the T cells may come from the graft donor. The sample in question was PBMCs, mostly from graft donor cells, obtained 360 days after TCRalphabeta/CD19-depleted stem cell transplant.

In nucleotide form, the sequence is TGCGCCAGCAGCGGGATGGGAAACAGGGGCCTCTTCTTC. Translated, it reads CASSGMGNRGLFF. The rearranged segments are TRBV5-1 and TRBJ2-1; a stretch of 7 junction bases matches TRBD1. The germline V gene sets CDR1 to SGHRS and CDR2 to YFSETQ. Relative to germline, V is missing 4 bases and J is missing 16 bases, with 14 bases of the junction outside any gene match. From cysteine to phenylalanine, the CDR3 is 13 amino acids long. CDR3 DNA only is kept here, 39 bases in frame from base 1.